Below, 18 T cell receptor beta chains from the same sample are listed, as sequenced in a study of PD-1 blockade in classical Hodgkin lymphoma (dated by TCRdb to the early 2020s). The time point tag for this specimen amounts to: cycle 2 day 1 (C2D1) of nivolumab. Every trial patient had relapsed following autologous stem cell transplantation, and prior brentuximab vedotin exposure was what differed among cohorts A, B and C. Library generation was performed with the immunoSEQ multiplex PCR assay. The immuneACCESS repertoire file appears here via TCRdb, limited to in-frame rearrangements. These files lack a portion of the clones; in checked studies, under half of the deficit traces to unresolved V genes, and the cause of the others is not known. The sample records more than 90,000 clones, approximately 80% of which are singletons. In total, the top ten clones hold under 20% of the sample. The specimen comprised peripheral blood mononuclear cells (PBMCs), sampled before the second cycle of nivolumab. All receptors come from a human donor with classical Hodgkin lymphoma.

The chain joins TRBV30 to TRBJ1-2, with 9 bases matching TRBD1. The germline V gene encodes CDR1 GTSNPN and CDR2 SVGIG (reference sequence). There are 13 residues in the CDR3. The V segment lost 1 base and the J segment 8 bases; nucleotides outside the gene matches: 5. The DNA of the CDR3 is TGTGCCTGGAGTGACCTGACAGGGGGGGGCTACACCTTC. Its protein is CAWSDLTGGGYTF.

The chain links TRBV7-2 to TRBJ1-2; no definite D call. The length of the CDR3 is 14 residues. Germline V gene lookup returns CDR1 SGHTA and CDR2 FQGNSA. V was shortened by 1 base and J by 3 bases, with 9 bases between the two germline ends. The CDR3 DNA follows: TGTGCCAGCAGCTTAGGGCCGACATACTATGGCTACACCTTC. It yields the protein CASSLGPTYYGYTF.

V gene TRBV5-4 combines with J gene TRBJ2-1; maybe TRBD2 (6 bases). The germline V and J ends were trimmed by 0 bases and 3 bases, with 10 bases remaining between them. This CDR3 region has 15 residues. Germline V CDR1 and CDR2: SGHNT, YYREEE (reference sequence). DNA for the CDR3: TGTGCCAGCAGCTTGGGAGTGACTAGCTACAATGAGCAGTTCTTC. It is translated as CASSLGVTSYNEQFF. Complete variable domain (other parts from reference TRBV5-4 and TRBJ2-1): ETGVTQSPTHLIKTRGQQVTLRCSSQSGHNTVSWYQQALGQGPQFIFQYYREEENGRGNFPPRFSGLQFPNYSSELNVNALELDDSALYLCASSLGVTSYNEQFFGPGTRLTVL.

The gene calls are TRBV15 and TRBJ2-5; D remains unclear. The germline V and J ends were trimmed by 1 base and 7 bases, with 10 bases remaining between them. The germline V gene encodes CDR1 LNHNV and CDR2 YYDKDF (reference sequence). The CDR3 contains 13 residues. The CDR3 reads CATSRGSSGTQYF. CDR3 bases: TGTGCCACCAGCAGAGGTAGTAGTGGGACCCAGTACTTC.

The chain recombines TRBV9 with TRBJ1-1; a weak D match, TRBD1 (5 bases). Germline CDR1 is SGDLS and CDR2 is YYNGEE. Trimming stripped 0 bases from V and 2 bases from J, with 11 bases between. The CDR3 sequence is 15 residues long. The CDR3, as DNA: TGTGCCAGCAGCGTAGGCGGGGCGGTCAACACTGAAGCTTTCTTT. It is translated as CASSVGGAVNTEAFF.

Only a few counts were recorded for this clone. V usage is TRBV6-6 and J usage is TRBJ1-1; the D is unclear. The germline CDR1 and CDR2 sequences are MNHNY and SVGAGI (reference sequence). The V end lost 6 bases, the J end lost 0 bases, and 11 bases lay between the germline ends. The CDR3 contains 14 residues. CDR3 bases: TGTGCCAGCAGCTTGACAACCATGAACACTGAAGCTTTCTTT. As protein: CASSLTTMNTEAFF.

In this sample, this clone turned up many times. The CDR3 DNA reads as TGCGCCAGCGGGTCAGGAGCAGATACGCAGTATTTT. The encoded protein is CASGSGADTQYF. The rearrangement joins TRBV10-2 to TRBJ2-3; D call uncertain. The V gene lost 8 bases and the J gene lost 4 bases, with 10 bases spanning the gap. The germline V gene has CDR1 WSHSY and CDR2 SAAADI. The CDR3 runs to 12 residues.

For the CDR3, the DNA is TGCGCCAGCAGCTTGGAGCCTAGCGGGCAAGAGACCCAGTACTTC. Translation gives CASSLEPSGQETQYF. The chain combines TRBV5-1 with TRBJ2-5, with 8 bases lining up with TRBD2. The CDR3 spans 15 residues. Germline lookup yields CDR1 SGHRS and CDR2 YFSETQ. V shed 0 bases, J shed 2 bases, and the junction held 3 bases outside the gene matches.

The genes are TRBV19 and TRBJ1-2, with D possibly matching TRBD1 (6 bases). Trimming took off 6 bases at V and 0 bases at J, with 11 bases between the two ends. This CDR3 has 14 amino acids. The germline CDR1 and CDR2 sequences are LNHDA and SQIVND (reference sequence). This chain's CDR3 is CASRGTKTNYGYTF. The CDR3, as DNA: TGTGCCAGTAGAGGGACAAAAACTAACTATGGCTACACCTTC.

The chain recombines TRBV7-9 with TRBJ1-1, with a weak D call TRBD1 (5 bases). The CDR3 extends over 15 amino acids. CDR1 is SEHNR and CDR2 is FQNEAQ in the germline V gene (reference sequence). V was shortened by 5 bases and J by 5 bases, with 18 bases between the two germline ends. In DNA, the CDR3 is TGTGCCAGCAGCCCACTCTTTGGGGCGGGTACTGAAGCTTTCTTT. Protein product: CASSPLFGAGTEAFF.

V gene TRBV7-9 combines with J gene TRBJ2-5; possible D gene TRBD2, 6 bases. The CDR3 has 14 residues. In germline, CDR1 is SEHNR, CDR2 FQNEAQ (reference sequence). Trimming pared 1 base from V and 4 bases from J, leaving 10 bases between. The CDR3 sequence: CASSLGGGLETQYF. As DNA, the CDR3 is TGTGCCAGCAGCTTAGGTGGAGGGTTAGAGACCCAGTACTTC. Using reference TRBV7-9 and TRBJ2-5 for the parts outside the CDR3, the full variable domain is DTGVSQNPRHKITKRGQNVTFRCDPISEHNRLYWYRQTLGQGPEFLTYFQNEAQLEKSRLLSDRFSAERPKGSFSTLEIQRTEQGDSAMYLCASSLGGGLETQYFGPGTRLLVL.

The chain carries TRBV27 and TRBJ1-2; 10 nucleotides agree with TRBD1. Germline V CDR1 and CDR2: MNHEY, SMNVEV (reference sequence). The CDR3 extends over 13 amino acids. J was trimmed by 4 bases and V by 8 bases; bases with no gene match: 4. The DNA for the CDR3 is TGTGCCAGCCAGGGACAGGGGTCCTATGGCTACACCTTC. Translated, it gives CASQGQGSYGYTF.

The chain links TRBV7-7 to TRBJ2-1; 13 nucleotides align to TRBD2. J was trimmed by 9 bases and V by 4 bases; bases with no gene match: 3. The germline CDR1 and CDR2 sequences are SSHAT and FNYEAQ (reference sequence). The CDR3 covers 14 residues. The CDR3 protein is CASSSRTSGSEQFF. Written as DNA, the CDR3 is TGTGCCAGCAGCTCCCGGACTAGCGGGAGTGAGCAGTTCTTC.

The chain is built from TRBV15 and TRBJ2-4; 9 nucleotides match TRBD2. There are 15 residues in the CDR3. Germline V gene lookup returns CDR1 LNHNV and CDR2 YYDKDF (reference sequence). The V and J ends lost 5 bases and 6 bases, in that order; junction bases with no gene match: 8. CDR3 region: CATSLGGGELNIQYF. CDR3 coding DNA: TGTGCCACCAGCTTGGGCGGGGGGGAGCTAAACATTCAGTACTTC.

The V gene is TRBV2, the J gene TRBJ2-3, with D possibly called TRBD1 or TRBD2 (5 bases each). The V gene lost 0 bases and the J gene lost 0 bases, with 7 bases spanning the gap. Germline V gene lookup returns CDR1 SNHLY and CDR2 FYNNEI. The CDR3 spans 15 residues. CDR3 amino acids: CASSEAGVSTDTQYF. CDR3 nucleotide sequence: TGTGCCAGCAGTGAAGCGGGGGTTAGCACAGATACGCAGTATTTT. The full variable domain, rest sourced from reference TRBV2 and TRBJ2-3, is EPEVTQTPSHQVTQMGQEVILRCVPISNHLYFYWYRQILGQKVEFLVSFYNNEISEKSEIFDDQFSVERPDGSNFTLKIRSTKLEDSAMYFCASSEAGVSTDTQYFGPGTRLTVL.

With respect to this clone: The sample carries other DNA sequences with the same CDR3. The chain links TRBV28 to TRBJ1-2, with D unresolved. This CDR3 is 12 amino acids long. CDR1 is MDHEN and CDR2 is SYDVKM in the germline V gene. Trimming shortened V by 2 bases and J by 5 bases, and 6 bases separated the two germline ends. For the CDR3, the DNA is TGTGCCAGCAGTTTAAGGTTGTATGGCTACACCTTC. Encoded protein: CASSLRLYGYTF.

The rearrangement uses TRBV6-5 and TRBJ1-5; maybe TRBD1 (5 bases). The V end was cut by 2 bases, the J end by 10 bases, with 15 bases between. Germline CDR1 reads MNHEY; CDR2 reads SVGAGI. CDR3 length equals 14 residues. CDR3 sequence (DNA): TGTGCCAGCAGTTACCGGGCAGGGAGGTACCCCCAGCATTTT. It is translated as CASSYRAGRYPQHF.

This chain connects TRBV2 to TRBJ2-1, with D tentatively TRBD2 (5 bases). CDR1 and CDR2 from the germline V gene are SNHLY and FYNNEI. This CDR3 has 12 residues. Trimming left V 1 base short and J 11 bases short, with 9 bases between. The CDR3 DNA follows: TGTGCCAGCAGTGAAGGGGAGCAAAAGCAGTTCTTC. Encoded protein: CASSEGEQKQFF.